This TCR beta chain was observed in a study of cytomegalovirus exposure and HLA in healthy donors. Study-wide points: V- and J-gene trimming of TCR beta was linked (in a later analysis) to a missense DCLRE1C variant.

Worth noting for this clone: Its antigen is still unknown. The sample has other DNA sequences that encode this CDR3 too.

The germline V gene has CDR1 KGHSH and CDR2 LQKENI. The CDR3 totals 14 residues. Trimming took 1 base from V and 2 from J, leaving 9 bases between them. The PCR ran on 60 Vbeta and 13 Jbeta primers. The protocol was immunoSEQ multiplex PCR, while the TCRdb copy is restricted to in-frame clones and leaves out a portion. The sample records 130,000 to 150,000 clones, 75% to 85% being singletons. This clonotype originated in a woman aged 18-35 years in good health and CMV-seropositive. The sequenced sample consisted of PBMCs. This chain connects TRBV18 to TRBJ2-7, with D perhaps TRBD1 (5 bases). This chain's CDR3 is CASSPRQGPYEQYF. DNA for the CDR3: TGTGCCAGCTCACCACGGCAGGGTCCCTACGAGCAGTACTTC.